Listed below are T cell receptor beta chains from one sample, sequenced in a study of control samples from healthy donors and cancer patients. This table comes from immunoSEQ multiplex PCR, and its TCRdb copy is limited to in-frame clones, with some not included. The sample holds tens of thousands of clones, approximately 84% seen once. The sequencing input was blood. The receptors derive from a man aged 50-60 years in good health. CDR3s leave out the opening cysteine and the closing phenylalanine or tryptophan. Size values are once, few and many counts, or a class for expanded clones, and some rows have none.

-	TRBV7-3	14	TRBJ2-2	ASSSRSGIGTGELF
-	TRBV6-2/TRBV6-3	13	TRBJ1-2	ASSYDLGRTYGYT
-	TRBV6-5	9	TRBJ1-1	ATESAREAF
-	TRBV9	14	TRBJ1-1	ASSALPQLANTEAF
-	TRBV19	15	TRBJ1-6	ASSTGTGRAPNSPLH
-	TRBV19	12	TRBJ2-7	ASSIGTGLSEQY
-	TRBV6-5	12	TRBJ2-1	ASRVGQGAFEQF
few	TRBV7-2	12	TRBJ2-2	ASRKDLGAGELF
-	TRBV4-2	16	TRBJ2-1	ASSPEGIASLRGNEQF
few	TRBV27	13	TRBJ2-1	ASSHPSGRLDEQF
-	TRBV9	15	TRBJ2-3	ASSVSHSGRVQDTQY
-	TRBV6-1	14	TRBJ2-3	ASSALSGLSTDTQY
-	TRBV6-1	11	TRBJ2-3	ASRGSALDTQY
-	TRBV4-3	9	TRBJ2-7	ASSAGYEQY
-	TRBV18	15	TRBJ1-1	ASSPRELGRGSSEAF
-	TRBV18	10	TRBJ2-5	ASSPVSETQY
-	TRBV4-3	12	TRBJ2-7	ASSQIAGGIEQY
many	TRBV11-3	13	TRBJ2-1	ASTEDVVPSNEQF
-	TRBV7-7	13	TRBJ2-5	ASSLRDRGRETQY
-	TRBV7-9	15	TRBJ1-1	ASSLRSQGYLNTEAF
-	TRBV6-5	13	TRBJ2-3	ASSYSRGPVDTQY
-	TRBV6-5	10	TRBJ2-1	ASSISGAKQF
-	TRBV28	10	TRBJ1-4	ASQTGLEKLF
-	TRBV14	15	TRBJ2-5	ASSQSGTGRARYTQY
-	TRBV6-1	14	TRBJ2-6	ASSEVAFSGANVLT
-	TRBV30	18	TRBJ1-1	AWKFIGSQGYLPPNTEAF
-	TRBV3-1/TRBV3-2	12	TRBJ1-3	ASSPSVAGNTIY
-	TRBV6-2/TRBV6-3	13	TRBJ1-2	ASSNIMTLDYGYT
-	TRBV4-1	14	TRBJ1-3	ASSQEETGGWNTIY